The 5 T cell receptor beta chains given below trace back to one sample, sequenced in a study of T-cell memory formation after mild COVID-19. MiXCR, applied by TCRdb to the 5' RACE reads, yields one record per CDR3 protein. This table holds more than 100,000 distinct CDR3 sequences, around 6.3% found once. Sequenced sample: PBMCs or a T cell subset sorted from them (not recorded which). The receptors here all came from an adult woman who had mild COVID-19 (a few samples of this study predate the infection). Cell type and time point are not known.

This clonotype was observed a handful of times. The chain is built from TRBV7-9 and TRBJ2-7; D not certain. Germline values: CDR1 SEHNR, CDR2 FQNEAQ (reference sequence). CDR3 size: 13 residues. V was cut by 4 bases and J by 3 bases, with 10 bases left in between. CDR3 bases: TGTGCCAGCAGCTGGCTCGGGCTCTACGAGCAGTACTTC. This sequence encodes CASSWLGLYEQYF.

This clonotype was picked up many times. The CDR3 is CASSEASGRTDTQYF. Written as DNA, the CDR3 is TGTGCCAGCAGCGAGGCTAGCGGGCGCACAGATACGCAGTATTTT. J is TRBJ2-3 and V is TRBV9; 8 bases match TRBD2. CDR3 length: 15 residues. V was pared by 3 bases and J by 1 base, with 4 bases of the junction left unmatched. Germline-derived CDR1 and CDR2 are SGDLS and YYNGEE.

This clonotype was seen ten or more times. The chain links TRBV7-9 to TRBJ2-2; tentatively, D is TRBD1 (5 bases). The CDR3 is 16 amino acids. Trimming pared 1 base from V and 4 bases from J, leaving 13 bases between. CDR1 SEHNR and CDR2 FQNEAQ come from the germline V gene (reference sequence). DNA of the CDR3: TGTGCCAGCAGCTTAGGACAGATAAGAACCACCGGGGAGCTGTTTTTT. Translation gives CASSLGQIRTTGELFF.

At least ten counts were recorded for this clonotype. The rearrangement uses TRBV20-1 and TRBJ2-2; D unclear. Trimming cost V 5 bases and J 4 bases, with 8 bases left between them. The CDR3 covers 12 residues. CDR1 is DFQATT, CDR2 SNEGSKA, per germline (reference sequence). CDR3 sequence reads: CSALTTTGELFF. The DNA for the CDR3 is TGCAGTGCTCTCACCACCACCGGGGAGCTGTTTTTT.

A few counts support this clonotype. The chain uses TRBV12-3 or TRBV12-4 and TRBJ2-4; D is undetermined. The CDR3 length is 14 residues. Trimming removed 5 bases at V and 12 bases at J, with 20 bases between. The DNA for the CDR3 is TGTGCCAGCAGTGTCACGGCGATATATCGGGCTCAGTACTTC. Amino acids: CASSVTAIYRAQYF.